This T cell receptor beta chain was recovered during a study of T cell changes during pregnancy in multiple sclerosis. Profiling relied on immunoSEQ multiplex PCR, and the TCRdb table lists in-frame clones only, not all of them. The sample shows roughly 97,000 clones, approximately 90% of them seen only once. This clonotype originated in a female donor in good health, enrolled as a control in a pregnancy study. This sample comprised peripheral blood, obtained in the second trimester of pregnancy.

This CDR3 reads CASSRSPQYF. The CDR3 DNA reads TGTGCCAGCAGCCGAAGCCCGCAGTACTTC. The chain couples TRBV7-2 to TRBJ2-7; no definite D call. CDR1 is SGHTA and CDR2 is FQGNSA in the germline V gene. This CDR3 comprises 10 residues. Trimming took 5 bases from V and 9 from J, leaving 8 bases between them. Filled out from reference TRBV7-2 and TRBJ2-7, the complete variable domain reads GAGVSQSPSNKVTEKGKDVELRCDPISGHTALYWYRQSLGQGLEFLIYFQGNSAPDKSGLPSDRFSAERTGGSVSTLTIQRTQQEDSAVYLCASSRSPQYFGPGTRLTVT.